These T cell receptor beta chains were read from a single sample in a study of cytomegalovirus exposure and HLA in healthy donors. Data came from immunoSEQ multiplex PCR; TCRdb stores just in-frame clones and leaves some out. In the table there are under 250,000 clones, more than 65% of which are singletons. Sequencing was carried out using PBMCs. The receptors come from a man in his fifties in good health and CMV-seronegative. Both conserved end residues are trimmed from each CDR3. Clone sizes are given selectively: once, few, many, or a class where the clone is expanded.

abundance: .
v_gene: TRBV11-3
CDR3aa: ASSLGGIGTTDTQY

abundance: few
v_gene: TRBV7-9
CDR3aa: ASSLAVSGAEQY

abundance: .
v_gene: TRBV6-6
CDR3aa: ASSNQGAPEYGYT

abundance: .
v_gene: TRBV5-1
CDR3aa: ASSPGTSGLSYNEQF

abundance: .
v_gene: TRBV5-6
CDR3aa: ASSFRDRGGGIQY

abundance: .
v_gene: TRBV7-8
CDR3aa: ASSPGQGMGTEAF

abundance: .
v_gene: TRBV5-8
CDR3aa: ASSLRDRGPEKLF

abundance: few
v_gene: TRBV27
CDR3aa: ASRAKLDKTQH

abundance: .
v_gene: TRBV11-3
CDR3aa: ASSPQGSPDTQY

abundance: once
v_gene: TRBV10-1
CDR3aa: AIRTGYNEQF

abundance: .
v_gene: TRBV27
CDR3aa: ASRQGGRSYEQY

abundance: .
v_gene: TRBV4-2
CDR3aa: ASSQSSGSSYNEQF

abundance: .
v_gene: TRBV7-9
CDR3aa: ASSLANNEQF

abundance: .
v_gene: TRBV9
CDR3aa: ASSPGTANTEAF

abundance: .
v_gene: TRBV5-1
CDR3aa: ASSIRQGSTGELF

abundance: .
v_gene: TRBV28
CDR3aa: ASTTQGEGDNEQF

abundance: .
v_gene: TRBV5-4
CDR3aa: ASSFQVGGADTQY

abundance: .
v_gene: TRBV11-2
CDR3aa: ASRPRLAGVYNEQF

abundance: .
v_gene: TRBV7-2
CDR3aa: ASSLQGPATNEKLF

abundance: .
v_gene: TRBV7-9
CDR3aa: ASSFRVRETQY

abundance: .
v_gene: TRBV5-4
CDR3aa: ASSLAGSGNTIY

abundance: .
v_gene: TRBV18
CDR3aa: ASSPPSVYEQY